The table lists the clone carrying this T cell receptor (beta chain) with a few counts. The data derive from a study of control samples from healthy donors and cancer patients. V lost 2 bases to trimming and J lost 5 bases; unmatched junction nucleotides: 7. This CDR3 region has 16 residues. Per germline, CDR1 SGDLS and CDR2 YYNGEE. TCRdb keeps only in-frame clones here, not all; method: immunoSEQ multiplex PCR. Here the sample spans 70,000 to 100,000 clones, roughly 89% being singletons. This chain connects TRBV9 to TRBJ2-3; 11 bases map to TRBD2. This TCR was sampled from a man between 45 and 60 years old in good health. Sequencing was done on a sample of blood. The CDR3 sequence: CASSVQLAGDLDTQYF. In nucleotides, the CDR3 is TGTGCCAGCAGCGTCCAACTAGCGGGGGACTTAGATACGCAGTATTTT.